A selection of T cell receptor beta chains follows, all from one sample in a study of sequential checkpoint blockade in melanoma. The assay was immunoSEQ multiplex PCR, and TCRdb's table has in-frame clones only and misses some. In the table there are under 45,000 clones, just under 85% of which are singletons. The specimen was CD8+ T cells sorted from blood (inferred from file names), collected from a patient given nivolumab and ipilimumab in sequence. These receptors all stem from a human donor with melanoma. Each CDR3 is given with its conserved first and last residue. D genes are given only for firm matches. The listing skips clone size in some rows; elsewhere it reads once, few, many or a size class.

J gene	V gene	clone size	D gene	CDR3 protein	CDR3 DNA
TRBJ1-2	TRBV19	-	-	CASSMGPAYGYTF	TGTGCCAGTAGTATGGGGCCAGCCTATGGCTACACCTTC
TRBJ1-1	TRBV7-9	-	TRBD1	CASSLVGQGIVNTEAFF	TGTGCCAGCAGCTTAGTCGGACAGGGCATCGTGAACACTGAAGCTTTCTTT
TRBJ2-5	TRBV27	-	TRBD1	CASSPGTGGETQYF	TGTGCCAGCAGTCCTGGGACAGGGGGAGAGACCCAGTACTTC
TRBJ2-7	TRBV11-2	once	TRBD2	CASSLVDSGTSYEQYF	TGTGCCAGCAGCTTAGTGGATAGCGGGACGTCCTACGAGCAGTACTTC
TRBJ2-6	TRBV5-1	-	TRBD2	CASSLEAGGGNVLTF	TGCGCCAGCAGCTTGGAGGCGGGCGGGGGCAACGTCCTGACTTTC
TRBJ1-2	TRBV14	-	-	CASSQNYGRDGYTF	TGTGCCAGCAGCCAAAATTATGGGAGGGATGGCTACACCTTC
TRBJ1-5	TRBV6-6	-	-	CASNKGEPQHF	TGTGCCAGCAATAAAGGGGAGCCCCAGCATTTT
TRBJ2-3	TRBV6-5	-	TRBD2	CASSYSGRGGDTQYF	TGTGCCAGCAGTTACTCCGGGAGGGGAGGAGATACGCAGTATTTT
TRBJ1-1	TRBV4-1	-	-	CASSWRVDTEAFF	TGCGCCAGCAGCTGGAGGGTGGACACTGAAGCTTTCTTT
TRBJ2-7	TRBV4-2	-	TRBD1	CASSLGTALYYEQYF	TGTGCCAGCAGCCTAGGGACAGCCCTTTACTACGAGCAGTACTTC
TRBJ2-1	TRBV2	-	TRBD1	CASSGGQVADEQFF	TGTGCCAGCAGTGGGGGACAGGTTGCAGATGAGCAGTTCTTC
TRBJ1-3	TRBV5-5	-	TRBD1	CASSQDRVSGNTIYF	TGTGCCAGCAGCCAGGACAGGGTCTCTGGAAACACCATATATTTT
TRBJ2-7	TRBV19	-	-	CASSMGLAYEQYF	TGTGCCAGTAGTATGGGGCTAGCCTACGAGCAGTACTTC
TRBJ2-1	TRBV5-6	few	-	CASSLVGGDEQFF	TGTGCCAGCAGCTTGGTAGGCGGGGATGAGCAGTTCTTC
TRBJ1-5	TRBV12-5	-	TRBD1	CASGASDRDNQPQHF	TGTGCTAGTGGTGCCTCCGACAGGGACAATCAACCCCAGCATTTT
TRBJ1-4	TRBV14	-	TRBD1	CASSLRTGAREKLFF	TGTGCCAGCAGCCTACGAACAGGGGCAAGGGAAAAACTGTTTTTT
TRBJ2-7	TRBV19	few	-	CASSPSNGGYEQYF	TGTGCCAGTAGCCCCTCAAACGGGGGCTACGAGCAGTACTTC
TRBJ2-1	TRBV5-4	-	-	CASSPDYSGLLYNEQFF	TGTGCCAGCAGTCCTGACTATAGCGGCCTACTATACAATGAGCAGTTCTTC
TRBJ2-7	TRBV27	once	TRBD1	CASSQGQGGYEQYF	TGTGCCAGCAGTCAGGGACAGGGAGGCTACGAGCAGTACTTC